This T cell receptor beta chain appears in the sequencing data of a study of CD8 T cells in ankylosing spondylitis. Study observations and caveats: A TCR beta motif of fewer than ten highly homologous variants appeared characteristic of ankylosing spondylitis blood. Disease-linked clones reportedly concentrated significantly in matched ankylosing spondylitis synovial fluid. CD8+ disease-linked clones were present at relatively low frequencies in blood. A subset of motif variants has previously been described in the synovial fluid and blood of reactive arthritis.

To note about this clonotype: Its antigen is currently unknown.

Preparation of TCR beta libraries was done by quantitative 5'-RACE with molecular barcodes. TCRdb reprocessed the 5' RACE reads via MiXCR and lists one record per CDR3 protein. This table has hundreds of thousands of distinct CDR3 sequences, about 16% appearing once. CDR1 is SGHAT and CDR2 is FQNNGV in the germline V gene. This CDR3 comprises 14 residues. V lost 5 bases to trimming and J lost 1 base; unmatched junction nucleotides: 4. The receptor was derived from a male donor with ankylosing spondylitis. The source material was blood, either unsorted or a sorted T cell fraction (not recorded which). V and J are TRBV11-2 and TRBJ1-2; 7 positions match TRBD1. The chain's CDR3 is CASSAGQSNYGYTF. Here the CDR3 DNA reads TGTGCCAGCAGCGCGGGACAGAGTAACTATGGCTACACCTTC.